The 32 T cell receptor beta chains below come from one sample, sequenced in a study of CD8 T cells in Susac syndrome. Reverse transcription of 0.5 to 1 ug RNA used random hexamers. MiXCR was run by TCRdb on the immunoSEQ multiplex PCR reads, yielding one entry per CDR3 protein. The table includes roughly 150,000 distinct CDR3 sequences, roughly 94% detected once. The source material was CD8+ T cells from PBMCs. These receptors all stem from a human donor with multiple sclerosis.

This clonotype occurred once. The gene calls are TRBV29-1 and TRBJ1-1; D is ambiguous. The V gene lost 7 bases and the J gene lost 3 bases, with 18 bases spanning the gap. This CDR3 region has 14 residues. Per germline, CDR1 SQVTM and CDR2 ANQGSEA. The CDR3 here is CSARRLGRDTEAFF. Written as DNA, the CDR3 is TGCAGCGCCAGACGTCTGGGGAGGGACACTGAAGCTTTCTTT.

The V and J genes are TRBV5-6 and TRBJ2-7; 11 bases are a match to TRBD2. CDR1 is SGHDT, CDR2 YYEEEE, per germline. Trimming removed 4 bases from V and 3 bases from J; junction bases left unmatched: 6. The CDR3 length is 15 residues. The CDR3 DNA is TGTGCCAGCAGCCCCGGGACTAGCGGCAACTACGAGCAGTACTTC. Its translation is CASSPGTSGNYEQYF.

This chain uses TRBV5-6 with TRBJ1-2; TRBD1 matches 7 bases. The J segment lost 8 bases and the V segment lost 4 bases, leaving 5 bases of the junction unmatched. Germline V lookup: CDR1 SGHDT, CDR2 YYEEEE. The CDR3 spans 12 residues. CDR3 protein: CASSPGQNGYTF. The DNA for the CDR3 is TGTGCCAGCAGCCCGGGACAGAACGGCTACACCTTC.

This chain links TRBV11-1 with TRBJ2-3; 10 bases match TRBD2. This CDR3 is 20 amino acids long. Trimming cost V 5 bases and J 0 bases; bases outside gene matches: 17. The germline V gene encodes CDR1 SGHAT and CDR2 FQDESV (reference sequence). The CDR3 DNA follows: TGTGCCAGCAGCCCTTGGACTAGCGGAGCACCAAGATTTAGCACAGATACGCAGTATTTT. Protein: CASSPWTSGAPRFSTDTQYF.

The CDR3 sequence: CASSRPGTGGGRTDTQYF. CDR3 bases: TGTGCCAGCAGCCGTCCCGGGACAGGGGGCGGTCGCACAGATACGCAGTATTTT. This chain links TRBV7-6 with TRBJ2-3, with TRBD1 matching over 12 bases. J lost 1 base, V lost 5 bases, and 10 bases had no gene match. The CDR3 runs to 18 residues. Germline-derived CDR1 and CDR2 are SGHVS and FNYEAQ.

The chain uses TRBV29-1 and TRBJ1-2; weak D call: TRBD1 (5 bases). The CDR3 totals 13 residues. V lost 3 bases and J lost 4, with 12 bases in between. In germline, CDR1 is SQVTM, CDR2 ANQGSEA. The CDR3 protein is CSVDKGPVYGYTF. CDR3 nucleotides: TGCAGCGTTGATAAGGGGCCGGTCTATGGCTACACCTTC.

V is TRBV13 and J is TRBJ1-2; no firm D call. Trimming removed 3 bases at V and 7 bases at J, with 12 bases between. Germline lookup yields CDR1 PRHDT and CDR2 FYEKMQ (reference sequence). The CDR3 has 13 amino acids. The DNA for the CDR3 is TGTGCCAGCAGCTTTAGGAGGACGACTGGCTACACCTTC. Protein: CASSFRRTTGYTF.

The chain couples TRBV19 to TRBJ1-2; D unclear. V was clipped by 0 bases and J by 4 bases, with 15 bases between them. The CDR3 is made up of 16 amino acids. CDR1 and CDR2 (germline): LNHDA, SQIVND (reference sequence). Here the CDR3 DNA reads TGTGCCAGTAGTATAGATCGCGAGGGTTTACCCTATGGCTACACCTTC. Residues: CASSIDREGLPYGYTF.

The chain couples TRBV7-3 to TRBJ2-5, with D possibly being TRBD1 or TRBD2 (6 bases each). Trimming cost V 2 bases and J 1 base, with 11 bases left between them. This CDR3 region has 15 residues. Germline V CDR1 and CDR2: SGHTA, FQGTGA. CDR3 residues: CASSLRGGLQETQYF. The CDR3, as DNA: TGTGCCAGCAGCTTACGTGGGGGGCTCCAAGAGACCCAGTACTTC.

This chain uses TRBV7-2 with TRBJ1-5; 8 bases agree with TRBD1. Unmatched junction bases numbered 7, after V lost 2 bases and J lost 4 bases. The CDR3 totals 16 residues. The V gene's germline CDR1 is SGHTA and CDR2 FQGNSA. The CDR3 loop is CASSLQGAWINQPQHF. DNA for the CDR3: TGTGCCAGCAGCTTACAGGGGGCTTGGATAAATCAGCCCCAGCATTTT.

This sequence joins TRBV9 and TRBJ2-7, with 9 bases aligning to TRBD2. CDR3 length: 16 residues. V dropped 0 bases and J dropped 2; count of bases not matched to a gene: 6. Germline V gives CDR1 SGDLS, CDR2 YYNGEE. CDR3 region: CASSVGASGAAYEQYF. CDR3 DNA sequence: TGTGCCAGCAGCGTAGGCGCTAGCGGGGCCGCCTACGAGCAGTACTTC.

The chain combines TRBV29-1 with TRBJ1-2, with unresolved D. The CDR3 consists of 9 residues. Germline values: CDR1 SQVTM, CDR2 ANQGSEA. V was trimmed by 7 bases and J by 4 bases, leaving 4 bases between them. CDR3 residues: CSDSYGYTF. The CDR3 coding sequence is TGCAGCGACAGCTATGGCTACACCTTC.

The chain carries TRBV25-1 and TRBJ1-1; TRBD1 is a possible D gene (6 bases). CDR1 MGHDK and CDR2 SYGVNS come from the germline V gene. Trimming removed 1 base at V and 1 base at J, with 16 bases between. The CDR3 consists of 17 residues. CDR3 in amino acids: CASSESLGRGANTEAFF. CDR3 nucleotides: TGTGCCAGCAGTGAATCTCTTGGCCGGGGGGCGAACACTGAAGCTTTCTTT.

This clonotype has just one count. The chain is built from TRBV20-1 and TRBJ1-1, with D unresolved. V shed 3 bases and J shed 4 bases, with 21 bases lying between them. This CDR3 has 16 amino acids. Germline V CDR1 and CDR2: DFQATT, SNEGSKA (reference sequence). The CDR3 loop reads CSARPSPIKRGTEAFF. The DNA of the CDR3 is TGCAGTGCTAGGCCCAGCCCTATTAAGCGGGGCACTGAAGCTTTCTTT.

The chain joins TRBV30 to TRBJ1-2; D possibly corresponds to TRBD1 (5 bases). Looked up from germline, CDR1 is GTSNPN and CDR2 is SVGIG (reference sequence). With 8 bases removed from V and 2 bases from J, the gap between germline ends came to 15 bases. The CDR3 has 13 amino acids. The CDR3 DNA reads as TGTGCCGGCCCCTTGACAGCCAACTATGGCTACACCTTC. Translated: CAGPLTANYGYTF.

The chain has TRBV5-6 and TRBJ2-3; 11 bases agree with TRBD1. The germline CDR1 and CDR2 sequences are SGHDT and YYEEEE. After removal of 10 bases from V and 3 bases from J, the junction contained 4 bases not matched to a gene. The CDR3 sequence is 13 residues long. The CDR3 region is CAGGQGATDTQYF. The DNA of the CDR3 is TGTGCCGGAGGACAGGGGGCAACAGATACGCAGTATTTT.

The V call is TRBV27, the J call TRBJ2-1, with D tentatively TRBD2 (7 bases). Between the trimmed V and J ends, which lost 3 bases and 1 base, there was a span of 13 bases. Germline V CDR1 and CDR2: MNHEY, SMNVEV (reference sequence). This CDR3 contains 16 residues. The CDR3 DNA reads TGTGCCAGCAGTTTGAAGGGGGGGCCTTCCTACAATGAGCAGTTCTTC. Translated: CASSLKGGPSYNEQFF.

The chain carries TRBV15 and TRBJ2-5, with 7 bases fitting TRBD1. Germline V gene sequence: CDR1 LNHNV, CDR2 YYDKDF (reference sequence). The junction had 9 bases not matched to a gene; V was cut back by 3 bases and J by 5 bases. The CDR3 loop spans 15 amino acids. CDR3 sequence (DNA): TGTGCCACCAGCAGGGGGACAGAGGGACGGGAGACCCAGTACTTC. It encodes CATSRGTEGRETQYF.

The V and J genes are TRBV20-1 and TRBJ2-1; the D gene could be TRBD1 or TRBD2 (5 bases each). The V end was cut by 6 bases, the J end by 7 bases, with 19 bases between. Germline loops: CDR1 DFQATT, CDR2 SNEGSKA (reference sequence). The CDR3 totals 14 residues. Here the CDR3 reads CSATGRGASNEQFF. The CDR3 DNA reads TGCAGTGCCACGGGAAGGGGAGCGTCAAATGAGCAGTTCTTC.

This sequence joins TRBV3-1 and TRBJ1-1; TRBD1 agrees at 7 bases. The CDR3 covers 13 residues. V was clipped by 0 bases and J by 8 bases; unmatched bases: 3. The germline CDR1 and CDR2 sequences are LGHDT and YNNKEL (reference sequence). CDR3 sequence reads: CASSQEGGREAFF. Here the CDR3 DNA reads TGTGCCAGCAGCCAAGAAGGGGGCAGGGAAGCTTTCTTT.

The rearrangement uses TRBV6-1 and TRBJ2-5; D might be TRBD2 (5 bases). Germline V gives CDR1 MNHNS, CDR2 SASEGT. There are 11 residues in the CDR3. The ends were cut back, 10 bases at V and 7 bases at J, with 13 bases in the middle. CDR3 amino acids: CATWGDGTQYF. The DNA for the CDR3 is TGTGCCACTTGGGGAGACGGGACCCAGTACTTC.

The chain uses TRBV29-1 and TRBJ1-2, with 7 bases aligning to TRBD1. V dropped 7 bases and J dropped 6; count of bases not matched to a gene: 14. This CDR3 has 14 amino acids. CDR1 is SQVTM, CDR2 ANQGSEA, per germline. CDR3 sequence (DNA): TGCAGCGGGACCGGGACAGAGACGGGCAATGGCTACACCTTC. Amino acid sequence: CSGTGTETGNGYTF.

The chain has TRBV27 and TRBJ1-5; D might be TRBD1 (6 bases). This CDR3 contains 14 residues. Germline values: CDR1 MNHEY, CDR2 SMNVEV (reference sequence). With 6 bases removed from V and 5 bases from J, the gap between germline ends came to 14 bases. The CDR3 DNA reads TGTGCCAGCAGCCCCACAGGGTTTGATCAGCCCCAGCATTTT. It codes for CASSPTGFDQPQHF.

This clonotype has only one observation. In DNA form, the CDR3 reads TGTGCCAGCAGCCATACCCTGTGGAGAAATTATAATTCACCCCTCCACTTT. It yields the protein CASSHTLWRNYNSPLHF. The rearrangement links TRBV14 to TRBJ1-6; D remains unclear. The germline V gene encodes CDR1 SGHDN and CDR2 FVKESK. The CDR3 length is 17 residues. Trimming took off 3 bases at V and 4 bases at J, with 16 bases between the two ends.

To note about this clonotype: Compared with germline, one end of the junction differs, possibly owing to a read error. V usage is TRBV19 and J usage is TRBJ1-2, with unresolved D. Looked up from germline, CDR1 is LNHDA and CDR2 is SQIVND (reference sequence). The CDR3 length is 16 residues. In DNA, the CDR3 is TGTGCCAGTAGTATGTGGAGTTCGGGGATCAACTCTGGCTACACCTTC. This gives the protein CASSMWSSGINSGYTF. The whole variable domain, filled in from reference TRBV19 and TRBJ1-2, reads DGGITQSPKYLFRKEGQNVTLSCEQNLNHDAMYWYRQDPGQGLRLIYYSQIVNDFQKGDIAEGYSVSREKKESFPLTVTSAQKNPTAFYLCASSMWSSGINSGYTFGSGTRLTVV.

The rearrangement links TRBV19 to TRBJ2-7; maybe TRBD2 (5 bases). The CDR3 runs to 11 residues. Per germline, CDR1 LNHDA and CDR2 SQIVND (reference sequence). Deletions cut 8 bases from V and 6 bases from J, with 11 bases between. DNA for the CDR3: TGTGCCAGTGTGTTCGGAGGCGAGCAGTACTTC. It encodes CASVFGGEQYF.

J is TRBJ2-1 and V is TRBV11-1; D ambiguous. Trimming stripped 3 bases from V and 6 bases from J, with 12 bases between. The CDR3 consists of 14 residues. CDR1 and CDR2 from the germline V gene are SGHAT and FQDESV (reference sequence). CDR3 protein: CASSLQEGPNEQFF. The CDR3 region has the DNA TGTGCCAGCAGCTTGCAAGAAGGACCCAATGAGCAGTTCTTC.

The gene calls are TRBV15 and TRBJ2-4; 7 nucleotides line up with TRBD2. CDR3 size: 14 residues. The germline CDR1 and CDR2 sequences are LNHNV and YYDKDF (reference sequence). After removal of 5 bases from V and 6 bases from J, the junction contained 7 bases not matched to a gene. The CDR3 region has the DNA TGTGCCACCAGCGGGAAGAGCGGGGTAAACATTCAGTACTTC. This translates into CATSGKSGVNIQYF.

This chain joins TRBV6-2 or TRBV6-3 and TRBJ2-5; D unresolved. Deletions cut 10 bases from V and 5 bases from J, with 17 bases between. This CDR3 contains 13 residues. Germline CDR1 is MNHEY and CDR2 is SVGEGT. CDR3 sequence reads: CAISIHHAETQYF. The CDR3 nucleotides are TGTGCCATCTCGATACACCACGCGGAGACCCAGTACTTC.

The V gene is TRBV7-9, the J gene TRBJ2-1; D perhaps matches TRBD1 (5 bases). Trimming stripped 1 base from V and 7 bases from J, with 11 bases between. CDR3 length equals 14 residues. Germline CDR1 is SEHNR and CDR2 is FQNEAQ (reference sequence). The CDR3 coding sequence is TGTGCCAGCAGCTTAGAACAGGAATTAAATGAGCAGTTCTTC. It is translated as CASSLEQELNEQFF.

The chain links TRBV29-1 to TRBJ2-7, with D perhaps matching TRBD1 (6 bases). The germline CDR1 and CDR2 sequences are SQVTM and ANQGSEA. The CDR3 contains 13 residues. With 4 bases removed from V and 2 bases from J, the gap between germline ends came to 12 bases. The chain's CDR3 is CSVGQEAPYEQYF. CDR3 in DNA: TGCAGCGTTGGACAGGAAGCGCCCTACGAGCAGTACTTC.

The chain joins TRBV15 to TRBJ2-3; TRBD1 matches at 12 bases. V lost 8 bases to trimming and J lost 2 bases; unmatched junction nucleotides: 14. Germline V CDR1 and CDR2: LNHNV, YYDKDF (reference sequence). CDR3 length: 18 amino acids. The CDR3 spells CATFRGQGASLSTDTQYF. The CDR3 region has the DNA TGTGCCACCTTCCGGGGACAGGGGGCATCTCTTTCCACAGATACGCAGTATTTT.